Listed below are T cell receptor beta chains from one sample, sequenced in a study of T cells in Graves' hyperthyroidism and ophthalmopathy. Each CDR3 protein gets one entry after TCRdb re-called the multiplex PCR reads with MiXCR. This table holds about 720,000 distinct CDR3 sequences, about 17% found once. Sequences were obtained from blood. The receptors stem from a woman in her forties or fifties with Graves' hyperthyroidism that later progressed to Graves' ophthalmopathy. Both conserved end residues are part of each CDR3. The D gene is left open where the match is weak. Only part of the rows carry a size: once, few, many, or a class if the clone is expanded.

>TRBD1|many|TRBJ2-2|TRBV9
TGTGCCAGCAGCGTAGACTCGGGGACAGGGACCGGGGAGCTGTTTTTT
CASSVDSGTGTGELFF
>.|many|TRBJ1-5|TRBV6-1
TGTGCCAGCAGTAGGGACGGTAGCAATCAGCCCCAGCATTTT
CASSRDGSNQPQHF
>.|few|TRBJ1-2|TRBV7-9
TGTGCCAGCAGCTTAGGATCTGAGATCTATGGCTACACCTTC
CASSLGSEIYGYTF
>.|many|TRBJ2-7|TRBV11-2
TGTGCCAGCAGCTTATGGGACGAGCAGTACTTC
CASSLWDEQYF
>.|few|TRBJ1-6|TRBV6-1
TGTGCCAGCAGTGAAGGGCGACCGGGGTCACCCCTCCACTTT
CASSEGRPGSPLHF
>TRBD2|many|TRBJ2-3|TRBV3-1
TGTGCCAGCAGCACGGGACTAGCGGGGCCAGATACGCAGTATTTT
CASSTGLAGPDTQYF
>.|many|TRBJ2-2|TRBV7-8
TGTGCCAGCAGCCCAGACGAACTGAGGACGGACACCGGGGAGCTGTTTTTT
CASSPDELRTDTGELFF
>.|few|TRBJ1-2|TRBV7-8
TGTGCCAGCAGCCCGAGACAGGTGCTAGGCTACACCTTC
CASSPRQVLGYTF
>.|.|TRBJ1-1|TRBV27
TGTGCCAGCAATCCCCACCGGGACGGCTGGAACACTGAAGCTTTCTTT
CASNPHRDGWNTEAFF
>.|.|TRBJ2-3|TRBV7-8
TGTGCCAGCAGCTTAAGGCGCGCCGGGCCCTGGCCCGATACGCAGTATTTT
CASSLRRAGPWPDTQYF
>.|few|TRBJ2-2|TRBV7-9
TGTGCCAGCAGCCCAGACTACAACGGGGAGCTGTTTTTT
CASSPDYNGELFF
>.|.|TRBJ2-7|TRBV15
TGTGCCACCAGCAGAGATAGAACCTTCTCCTACGAGCAGTACTTC
CATSRDRTFSYEQYF
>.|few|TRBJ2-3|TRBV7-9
TGTGCCAGCAGCCCCCCAGATGGAATTACGCAGTATTTT
CASSPPDGITQYF
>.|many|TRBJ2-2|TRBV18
TGTGCCAGCTCACCCGTCGCGAACACCGGGGAGCTGTTTTTT
CASSPVANTGELFF
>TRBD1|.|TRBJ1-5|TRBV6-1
TGTGCCAGCAGCCCAGACAGGGGGAACAATCAGCCCCAGCATTTT
CASSPDRGNNQPQHF
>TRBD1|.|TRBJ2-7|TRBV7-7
TGTGCTAGCAGCTTAGGACAGGGGAAATCGTACGAGCAGTACTTC
CASSLGQGKSYEQYF
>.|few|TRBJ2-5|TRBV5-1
TGCGCCAGCAGCTTGGCCTTTGGGGAAGAGACCCAGTACTTC
CASSLAFGEETQYF
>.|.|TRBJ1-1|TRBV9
TGTGCCAGCAGCCATAACTATGCAGACCGATGGGCTTTCTTT
CASSHNYADRWAFF
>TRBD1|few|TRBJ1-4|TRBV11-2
TGTGCCAGCAGCTTAGAGGCAGGGGGCGGTGAAAAACTGTTTTTT
CASSLEAGGGEKLFF
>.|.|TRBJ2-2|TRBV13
TGTGCCAGCAGCACAACCTCAGGGGCGACGGTCACCGGGGAGCTGTTTTTT
CASSTTSGATVTGELFF
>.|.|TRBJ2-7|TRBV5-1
TGCGCCAGCAGCCCACAAGCGTCTGATGAGCAGTACTTC
CASSPQASDEQYF
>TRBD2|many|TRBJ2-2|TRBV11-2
TGTGCCAGCAGCGGGACTAGCGGGGCGAGTACCGGGGAGCTGTTTTTT
CASSGTSGASTGELFF